The text below deals with one T cell receptor (beta chain). This clonotype was detected ten times or more. No antigen is known for it. Base qualities are not recorded, but no much larger clone differs from it by a single base. Only healthy Caucasian donors were included. Miltenyi CD45RO+ enrichment and human naive T-cell isolation kits were used to isolate memory (CD45RO+) and naive T cells from PBMC. These data belong to a study of identical twins (TCRdb year 2016). In the study overall: To test whether fetal clonotypes persist, the study used deep sequencing on TCR alpha and beta repertoires from monozygotic twins, unrelated adults of various ages, and cord blood. Replicate twin experiments were performed at different times using different library preparation protocols to rule out contamination. Beyond this particular receptor, the publication reports: Invariant T cells such as MAIT and iNKT could partly confound zero-insertion analyses, although diverse VJ usage argued against such confounding for most clonotypes. In monozygotic twins, recombination models systematically underestimated out-of-frame TCR alpha sharing, but the models matched the sharing seen between unrelated individuals. Fewer insertions were carried by abundant cord blood beta clonotypes, a similar but weaker trend appeared in young adult naive repertoires, and no such trend appeared in memory repertoires. Excess twin sharing in beta out-of-frame sequences was weaker because fewer shared sequences lowered the signal-to-noise ratio. Because the same donors could not be followed over many years, the conclusions relied on cross-sectional statistical analysis. Out-of-frame TCR alpha sequences shared between twins showed an excess of low generation-probability sequences compared with coincidental sharing between unrelated individuals.

Receptor amplification or capture employed 5' RACE. The sequencer listed for this sample is Illumina HiSeq 2000. Template switching introduced a universal primer binding site; the final cDNA contained a unique molecular identifier, enabling accurate counting of TCR cDNA molecules. Specific primers in the conserved constant-segment region were used to synthesize first-strand cDNA for TCR alpha and beta chains. To control for contamination, each cDNA library was double barcoded with a SMART-Mk sample barcode plus Illumina barcodes. TruSeq adapter sequences, together with Illumina sample barcodes, were added in two successive PCR steps. The TCR alpha and beta cDNA libraries were sequenced on the Illumina HiSeq platform using custom primers. The authors processed their data as follows. MiGEC was used to process raw reads and extract unique molecular identifiers, and MiXCR was used to find CDR3 positions. Recombination models were inferred per individual with the repgenHMM and IGoR tools using an EM algorithm. Shared clonotypes were analyzed with the tcR package in R, and sharing was normalized by the product of cloneset sizes. Out-of-frame nonproductive sequences were analyzed to study raw recombination free of thymic and clonal selection effects. The public reads were run again by TCRdb, first through fastp at Q25 and then through MiXCR, and only productive beta chains were kept. Duplicate CDR3 protein sequences are folded into a single record with the most common DNA and genes. What appears here as the V and J calls and clone size reflects TCRdb's work, not the paper's. For this sample the table gives 150,000 or so distinct CDR3 sequences, of which 3% to 4.5% were detected only once. The ten largest clones capture 7.5% to 8.5% of the sample.

This TCR came from a man younger than 30 in good health. The sample consisted of memory T cells sorted from blood. In light of the paper, this sample's cell subset or site label describes: CD45RO+ enriched T cells.

The CDR3 region has the sequence CASSSGLAGLQETQYF. The DNA reads TGTGCCAGCTCATCGGGACTAGCGGGGCTCCAAGAGACCCAGTACTTC. The receptor chain draws on TRBV18 and TRBJ2-5; TRBD2 matches 13 bases in the middle. Ends trimmed: V by 5 bases, J by 1 base; bases unmatched to a gene: 4. The CDR3 covers 16 residues, taking in both the cysteine and the phenylalanine. The read is trimmed to its CDR3 DNA, 48 bases read in frame from base 1. CDR1 KGHSH and CDR2 LQKENI are derived from the germline V gene. The reference TRBV18 and TRBJ2-5 proteins fill in what lies around the CDR3, so the full variable domain reads NAGVMQNPRHLVRRRGQEARLRCSPMKGHSHVYWYRQLPEEGLKFMVYLQKENIIDESGMPKERFSAEFPKEGPSILRIQQVVRGDSAAYFCASSSGLAGLQETQYFGPGTRLLVL.